The 24 T cell receptor beta chains listed next were all sequenced from one sample in a study of T cell responses to AZD1222 COVID-19 vaccine. Sequencing was performed with immunoSEQ multiplex PCR; in TCRdb, only in-frame clones are kept and a portion is missing. Of 150,000 or so clones in the sample, approximately 90% were seen once. This sample comprised peripheral blood, obtained 28 days after the second AZD1222 dose. These receptors came from an adult who received the AZD1222 COVID-19 vaccine.

The chain employs TRBV5-1 and TRBJ1-3; D possibly corresponds to TRBD1 (6 bases). CDR1 is SGHRS, CDR2 YFSETQ, per germline. The CDR3 is made up of 19 amino acids. V was pared by 2 bases and J by 0 bases, with 21 bases between. CDR3 DNA sequence: TGCGCCAGCAGCTTCCTTCAAACAGGGATAGAAGTCTCTGGAAACACCATATATTTT. This translates into CASSFLQTGIEVSGNTIYF. The variable domain in full, completed from reference TRBV5-1 and TRBJ1-3, reads KAGVTQTPRYLIKTRGQQVTLSCSPISGHRSVSWYQQTPGQGLQFLFEYFSETQRNKGNFPGRFSGRQFSNSRSEMNVSTLELGDSALYLCASSFLQTGIEVSGNTIYFGEGSWLTVV.

The rearrangement uses TRBV7-6 and TRBJ2-3; the D is unclear. Germline CDR1 reads SGHVS; CDR2 reads FNYEAQ. Trimming removed 2 bases at V and 4 bases at J, with 7 bases between. This CDR3 contains 13 residues. CDR3 DNA: TGTGCCAGCAGCTTACAGGTTTCAGATACGCAGTATTTT. Amino acid sequence: CASSLQVSDTQYF.

The V call is TRBV10-3, the J call TRBJ1-3; 9 bases align to TRBD1. The CDR3 is made up of 15 amino acids. V lost 8 bases, J lost 4 bases, and 9 bases stayed unmatched. Germline assignment: CDR1 ENHRY and CDR2 SYGVKD. CDR3 nucleotides: TGTGCCATCGGGGACAGGGTATCGGGGGGAAACACCATATATTTT. Protein: CAIGDRVSGGNTIYF.

The chain has TRBV18 and TRBJ2-3, with D uncertain. The length of the CDR3 is 16 residues. The germline gives CDR1 KGHSH, CDR2 LQKENI. V gave up 6 bases and J gave up 2 bases, with 18 bases separating them. The CDR3 here is CASSHEANWATDTQYF. The CDR3 DNA is TGTGCCAGCTCCCACGAGGCCAACTGGGCCACAGATACGCAGTATTTT.

The sample holds one count of this clone. The rearrangement uses TRBV2 and TRBJ2-5, with a tentative D call TRBD2 (6 bases). The germline gives CDR1 SNHLY, CDR2 FYNNEI. This CDR3 is 14 amino acids long. The V and J ends lost 4 bases and 4 bases respectively, with 13 bases between them. The CDR3 nucleotides read TGTGCCAGCAGTGTCGGGGGAGTGCGAGAGACCCAGTACTTC. Translating gives CASSVGGVRETQYF.

In its sample, this clone was seen once. This sequence joins TRBV10-3 and TRBJ2-3; 8 bases are a match to TRBD2. The CDR3 contains 15 residues. J lost 4 bases, V lost 2 bases, and 5 bases had no gene match. CDR1 is ENHRY and CDR2 is SYGVKD in the germline V gene. CDR3 nucleotides: TGTGCCATCAGTGAGGAAGCGGGGGATGCAGATACGCAGTATTTT. As protein: CAISEEAGDADTQYF.

The gene calls are TRBV6-5 and TRBJ1-1, with 9 positions matching TRBD1. V lost 5 bases and J lost 9; bases outside the gene matches: 7. Germline lookup yields CDR1 MNHEY and CDR2 SVGAGI. This CDR3 has 13 residues. The CDR3 nucleotides read TGTGCCAGCAGTCGTCCCGGGACAGGGAAAGCTTTCTTT. Its translation is CASSRPGTGKAFF.

This rearrangement joins TRBV15 to TRBJ1-2, with a tentative D call TRBD1 (5 bases). This CDR3 region has 15 residues. Trimming removed 2 bases from V and 3 bases from J, with 13 bases in between. The germline V gene encodes CDR1 LNHNV and CDR2 YYDKDF (reference sequence). The CDR3 spells CATSRFRGADYGYTF. Here the CDR3 DNA reads TGTGCCACCAGCAGATTCCGGGGCGCCGACTATGGCTACACCTTC.

This chain links TRBV3-1 (or the pseudogene TRBV3-2) with TRBJ2-1; 13 bases fit TRBD2. The CDR3 runs 17 residues. Trimming took 4 bases from V and 0 from J; bases not matched to a gene: 3. Per the germline V gene, CDR1 is LGHDT and CDR2 is YNNKEL (reference sequence). CDR3 amino acids: CASSRTSGGSSYNEQFF. CDR3 nucleotide sequence: TGTGCCAGCAGCCGGACTAGCGGGGGCAGCTCCTACAATGAGCAGTTCTTC.

In this sample, this clone turned up once. As DNA, the CDR3 is TGTGCCTGGAACAGGGAACGGGACGGCTACACCTTC. Its translation: CAWNRERDGYTF. The chain uses TRBV30 and TRBJ1-2, with D possibly TRBD1 on 6 matching bases. Trimming shortened V by 4 bases and J by 8 bases, and 14 bases separated the two germline ends. CDR3 length: 12 amino acids. Germline values: CDR1 GTSNPN, CDR2 SVGIG (reference sequence).

This clone has only a few counts. The rearrangement joins TRBV6-2 or TRBV6-3 to TRBJ1-2; the match to TRBD1 covers 8 bases. Looked up from germline, CDR1 is MNHEY and CDR2 is SVGEGT. CDR3 length: 18 residues. V lost 6 bases and J lost 4; bases outside the gene matches: 19. In DNA, the CDR3 is TGTGCCAGCAGCTCAGGGGGCCTCGGGGATAGTCGGGGCTATGGCTACACCTTC. Translation gives CASSSGGLGDSRGYGYTF.

The V gene is TRBV27, the J gene TRBJ1-2, with D hard to call. Trimming shortened V by 0 bases and J by 13 bases, and 21 bases separated the two germline ends. Per germline, CDR1 MNHEY and CDR2 SMNVEV (reference sequence). The length of the CDR3 is 15 residues. The CDR3 sequence is CASSLSASTYTRGTF. CDR3 DNA: TGTGCCAGCAGTTTATCCGCATCGACCTACACCCGGGGCACCTTC.

The CDR3 loop reads CAWALFRTGLNEQFF. Written as DNA, the CDR3 is TGTGCCTGGGCCCTATTCCGGACAGGGCTTAATGAGCAGTTCTTC. This chain links TRBV30 with TRBJ2-1, with TRBD1 identical over 8 bases. The length of the CDR3 is 15 residues. From germline, CDR1 is GTSNPN and CDR2 SVGIG (reference sequence). J was trimmed by 7 bases and V by 5 bases; bases with no gene match: 13.

This chain connects TRBV24-1 to TRBJ1-2; D ambiguous. The CDR3 spans 13 residues. Per the germline V gene, CDR1 is KGHDR and CDR2 is SFDVKD. The V gene lost 12 bases and the J gene lost 5 bases, with 18 bases spanning the gap. CDR3 sequence (DNA): TGTGCCGCCGGTCGGGGAGGGTGGTATGGCTACACCTTC. Its protein is CAAGRGGWYGYTF.

The genes are TRBV6-2 or TRBV6-3 and TRBJ1-5; possibly TRBD1 for D (5 bases). Trimming removed 5 bases from V and 2 bases from J, with 16 bases in between. Germline V gene lookup returns CDR1 MNHEY and CDR2 SVGEGT. CDR3 length: 16 residues. In DNA, the CDR3 is TGTGCCAGCAGTGACCCATCGGGACGTGGCAATCAGCCCCAGCATTTT. Protein sequence: CASSDPSGRGNQPQHF.

The chain is built from TRBV28 and TRBJ1-6, with D perhaps TRBD1 (6 bases). Trimming removed 4 bases from V and 7 bases from J, with 17 bases in between. CDR3 length: 16 amino acids. CDR1 is MDHEN, CDR2 SYDVKM, per germline. This chain's CDR3 is CASSSYNDRPNSPLHF. DNA of the CDR3: TGTGCCAGCAGTTCATATAATGACAGGCCAAATTCACCCCTCCACTTT.

The chain couples TRBV23-1 to TRBJ2-1, with 10 bases matching TRBD2. TRBV23-1 is an open reading frame, and its role is uncertain. The CDR3 is 18 residues long. Losses at the gene ends were 7 bases for V and 1 base for J; bases not matched to a gene: 13. The chain's CDR3 is CASIRTSGVEPSYNEQFF. CDR3 nucleotides: TGCGCCAGCATTAGGACTAGCGGAGTAGAACCATCCTACAATGAGCAGTTCTTC.

V is TRBV9 and J is TRBJ2-7; 9 bases are shared with TRBD1. The CDR3 length is 15 residues. Germline-derived CDR1 and CDR2 are SGDLS and YYNGEE. With V trimmed by 2 bases and J by 3 bases, 6 bases remained unmatched. CDR3 sequence: CASSVDRGVGYEQYF. The CDR3 nucleotides are TGTGCCAGCAGCGTTGACAGGGGGGTGGGCTACGAGCAGTACTTC.

The chain employs TRBV19 and TRBJ1-1; D unresolved. The CDR3 covers 13 residues. In germline, CDR1 is LNHDA, CDR2 SQIVND (reference sequence). V lost 5 bases and J lost 1, with 8 bases in between. For the CDR3, the DNA is TGTGCCAGTAGTCGACAACAGAACACTGAAGCTTTCTTT. Protein product: CASSRQQNTEAFF. Full variable domain (missing parts from reference TRBV19 and TRBJ1-1): DGGITQSPKYLFRKEGQNVTLSCEQNLNHDAMYWYRQDPGQGLRLIYYSQIVNDFQKGDIAEGYSVSREKKESFPLTVTSAQKNPTAFYLCASSRQQNTEAFFGQGTRLTVV.

The J gene is TRBJ1-4, the V gene TRBV27; D not resolved. Deletions cut 5 bases from V and 0 bases from J, with 16 bases between. This CDR3 has 17 residues. Looked up from germline, CDR1 is MNHEY and CDR2 is SMNVEV (reference sequence). The DNA of the CDR3 is TGTGCCAGCAGTAAACTTGCCTTACTCGCAACTAATGAAAAACTGTTTTTT. Its protein product is CASSKLALLATNEKLFF.

This chain uses TRBV3-1 (or the pseudogene TRBV3-2) with TRBJ2-2; TRBD1 agrees at 7 bases. V lost 1 base to trimming and J lost 2 bases; unmatched junction nucleotides: 7. This CDR3 spans 17 amino acids. Germline V gene sequence: CDR1 LGHDT, CDR2 YNNKEL (reference sequence). As DNA, the CDR3 is TGTGCCAGCAGCCAAGGGACAGGTGCGGATAACACCGGGGAGCTGTTTTTT. It encodes CASSQGTGADNTGELFF.

This chain uses TRBV27 with TRBJ2-7, with 14 bases that match TRBD2. The V segment lost 7 bases and the J segment 2 bases; nucleotides outside the gene matches: 4. Germline CDR1 reads MNHEY; CDR2 reads SMNVEV (reference sequence). The CDR3 contains 15 residues. The CDR3 reads CASTGTSGSTYEQYF. CDR3 nucleotide sequence: TGTGCCAGCACAGGGACTAGCGGGAGCACCTACGAGCAGTACTTC.

The rearrangement joins TRBV28 to TRBJ1-2; unclear D gene. The CDR3 consists of 16 residues. Per germline, CDR1 MDHEN and CDR2 SYDVKM. V was shortened by 7 bases and J by 0 bases, with 18 bases between the two germline ends. CDR3 residues: CASTSTTRLANYGYTF. The CDR3 DNA reads TGTGCCAGCACCTCAACAACTCGACTAGCTAACTATGGCTACACCTTC.

V gene TRBV10-1 combines with J gene TRBJ2-3; TRBD2 might be the D (5 bases). The germline V gene encodes CDR1 WNHNN and CDR2 SYGVQD (reference sequence). Between the trimmed V and J ends, which lost 3 bases and 4 bases, there was a span of 20 bases. The length of the CDR3 is 17 residues. This CDR3 is CASSDPRGRGRADTQYF. The CDR3 DNA reads as TGCGCCAGCAGTGACCCTCGAGGCCGGGGTAGGGCAGATACGCAGTATTTT.